Sequencing of this T cell receptor beta chain was carried out in a study of blood T cell repertoires in COVID-19. CDR1 and CDR2 (germline): MNHEY, SVGAGI. Trimming removed 7 bases from V and 2 bases from J; junction bases left unmatched: 8. CDR3 size: 14 residues. As originally analysed: Nucleated cell counts were estimated from reference gene primer amplification. Repertoires were generated with immunoSEQ multiplex PCR, while TCRdb's copy carries only in-frame clones and drops some. That table furnishes V, J and clone size, whereas the DNA furnished D and trimming. The sample lists around 500,000 clones, about 85% occurring once.

Material for sequencing was PBMCs or T cells enriched from blood (not recorded which). This sequence originates from a woman between 55 and 75 years old who had recovered from COVID-19. The rearrangement joins TRBV6-5 to TRBJ2-7, with TRBD1 matching 7 bases. Here the CDR3 DNA reads TGTGCCAGCAAGCTCGGGACAGCGACCTACGAGCAGTACTTC. This translates into CASKLGTATYEQYF.